These T cell receptor beta chains were read from a single sample in a study of control samples from healthy donors and cancer patients. The data were produced by immunoSEQ multiplex PCR, yet TCRdb's version contains in-frame clones alone and is incomplete. Of 30,000 or so clones detected, approximately 95% appear once; the ten largest clones hold less than 8.5%. The sequencing sample was made of blood. All receptors come from a man aged 60-69 years in good health. CDR3s include the opening cysteine and the closing phenylalanine or tryptophan. Fields, in order: D gene, clone size, J gene, CDR3 length, V gene, CDR3 DNA, CDR3 protein. The D gene is left open where the match is weak. Part of the rows lack a size; the others show once, few, many or a class for expanded clones.

D gene: .; clone size: .; J gene: TRBJ1-2; CDR3 length: 13; V gene: TRBV27; CDR3 DNA: TGTGCCAGCAGTTTAAATAAGAGATATGGCTACACCTTC; CDR3 protein: CASSLNKRYGYTF
D gene: TRBD2; clone size: .; J gene: TRBJ2-7; CDR3 length: 14; V gene: TRBV9; CDR3 DNA: TGTGCCAGCAGCCCACGGGGGGGGGCCTACGAGCAGTACTTC; CDR3 protein: CASSPRGGAYEQYF
D gene: .; clone size: .; J gene: TRBJ1-1; CDR3 length: 14; V gene: TRBV7-9; CDR3 DNA: TGTGCCAGCAGCTTGTATAGAATCAACACTGAAGCTTTCTTT; CDR3 protein: CASSLYRINTEAFF
D gene: .; clone size: .; J gene: TRBJ2-7; CDR3 length: 14; V gene: TRBV7-2; CDR3 DNA: TGTGCCAGCAGCTTTGGGGATGTAACCTACGAGCAGTACTTC; CDR3 protein: CASSFGDVTYEQYF
D gene: .; clone size: .; J gene: TRBJ2-7; CDR3 length: 13; V gene: TRBV7-9; CDR3 DNA: TGTGCCAGCAGCTTCGGCGTGGGGGACGAGCAGTACTTC; CDR3 protein: CASSFGVGDEQYF
D gene: TRBD1; clone size: .; J gene: TRBJ2-7; CDR3 length: 14; V gene: TRBV28; CDR3 DNA: TGTGCCAGCACCGAAGACAGGGTGACCTACGAGCAGTACTTC; CDR3 protein: CASTEDRVTYEQYF
D gene: .; clone size: .; J gene: TRBJ2-3; CDR3 length: 15; V gene: TRBV18; CDR3 DNA: TGTGCCAGCTCACCACTGAGGGGTTTAACAGATACGCAGTATTTT; CDR3 protein: CASSPLRGLTDTQYF
D gene: TRBD2; clone size: once; J gene: TRBJ2-3; CDR3 length: 16; V gene: TRBV13; CDR3 DNA: TGTGCCAGCAGCTTGAGAACTAGCGGGTTCACAGATACGCAGTATTTT; CDR3 protein: CASSLRTSGFTDTQYF
D gene: .; clone size: .; J gene: TRBJ1-3; CDR3 length: 14; V gene: TRBV19; CDR3 DNA: TGTGCCACCGAGGATGGGGGCACCGGAAACACCATATATTTT; CDR3 protein: CATEDGGTGNTIYF
D gene: .; clone size: .; J gene: TRBJ1-5; CDR3 length: 15; V gene: TRBV13; CDR3 DNA: TGTGCCAGCAGCTTCGGCAGGGCACCGAATCAGCCCCAGCATTTT; CDR3 protein: CASSFGRAPNQPQHF
D gene: .; clone size: .; J gene: TRBJ1-5; CDR3 length: 11; V gene: TRBV12-3/TRBV12-4; CDR3 DNA: TGTGCCAGCAGCGTATGGTCGGCCCAGCATTTT; CDR3 protein: CASSVWSAQHF
D gene: .; clone size: .; J gene: TRBJ2-4; CDR3 length: 14; V gene: TRBV6-1; CDR3 DNA: TGTGCCAGCAGTGAAGGCGTTGGGGGAGGCATTCAGTACTTC; CDR3 protein: CASSEGVGGGIQYF
D gene: .; clone size: .; J gene: TRBJ1-4; CDR3 length: 14; V gene: TRBV7-9; CDR3 DNA: TGTGCCAGCAGCTTAGCAGGTGTCAATGAAAAACTGTTTTTT; CDR3 protein: CASSLAGVNEKLFF
D gene: .; clone size: .; J gene: TRBJ2-1; CDR3 length: 16; V gene: TRBV4-3; CDR3 DNA: TGCGCCAGCAGCCAAGCCCTAGGTAGCGGTTACAATGAGCAGTTCTTC; CDR3 protein: CASSQALGSGYNEQFF
D gene: TRBD2; clone size: .; J gene: TRBJ2-7; CDR3 length: 15; V gene: TRBV6-6; CDR3 DNA: TGTGCCAGCAGAGACGAGCGGGGGCGCTCCTACGAGCAGTACTTC; CDR3 protein: CASRDERGRSYEQYF
D gene: .; clone size: .; J gene: TRBJ2-6; CDR3 length: 17; V gene: TRBV2; CDR3 DNA: TGTGCCAGCAGTGAAATTCGGTTGAGCTCTGGGGCCAACGTCCTGACTTTC; CDR3 protein: CASSEIRLSSGANVLTF
D gene: TRBD1; clone size: .; J gene: TRBJ1-2; CDR3 length: 11; V gene: TRBV20-1; CDR3 DNA: TGCAGTGTGGAGGGGGCGAAGGGCTACACCTTC; CDR3 protein: CSVEGAKGYTF
D gene: .; clone size: .; J gene: TRBJ2-4; CDR3 length: 14; V gene: TRBV12-1; CDR3 DNA: TGTGCCAGCAGCTCGCGGACAGGAGGAAACATTCAGTACTTC; CDR3 protein: CASSSRTGGNIQYF
D gene: .; clone size: .; J gene: TRBJ1-6; CDR3 length: 13; V gene: TRBV3-1/TRBV3-2; CDR3 DNA: TGTGCCAGCAGCCAAGGAGGGAATTCACCCCTCCACTTT; CDR3 protein: CASSQGGNSPLHF
D gene: .; clone size: .; J gene: TRBJ1-1; CDR3 length: 13; V gene: TRBV7-9; CDR3 DNA: TGTGCCAGCAGCTTTAGGACTGTGTATGAAGCTTTCTTT; CDR3 protein: CASSFRTVYEAFF
D gene: .; clone size: once; J gene: TRBJ1-1; CDR3 length: 12; V gene: TRBV7-9; CDR3 DNA: TGTGCCAGCAGCTTACAGGGCTTCGAAGCTTTCTTT; CDR3 protein: CASSLQGFEAFF
D gene: .; clone size: .; J gene: TRBJ2-7; CDR3 length: 16; V gene: TRBV5-1; CDR3 DNA: TGCGCCAGCAGCTTTGGTCGACAGTCTATGGCCTACGAGCAGTACTTC; CDR3 protein: CASSFGRQSMAYEQYF
D gene: TRBD1; clone size: .; J gene: TRBJ1-1; CDR3 length: 13; V gene: TRBV5-1; CDR3 DNA: TGCGCCAGCATCCGGACAGGCTCGACTGAAGCTTTCTTT; CDR3 protein: CASIRTGSTEAFF
D gene: .; clone size: .; J gene: TRBJ1-2; CDR3 length: 14; V gene: TRBV27; CDR3 DNA: TGTGCCAGCAGTTTAAGGGCCCAGGGAGCGGGCTACACCTTC; CDR3 protein: CASSLRAQGAGYTF
D gene: .; clone size: .; J gene: TRBJ2-3; CDR3 length: 18; V gene: TRBV21-1; CDR3 DNA: TGTGCCAGCAGCAAAGGTCGAGCGGGGGGCCAAGGCAGGGATACGCAGTATTTT; CDR3 protein: CASSKGRAGGQGRDTQYF
D gene: TRBD2; clone size: .; J gene: TRBJ2-5; CDR3 length: 13; V gene: TRBV10-3; CDR3 DNA: TGTGCCATCAGACGGGGGGGAGAAGAGACCCAGTACTTC; CDR3 protein: CAIRRGGEETQYF
D gene: TRBD2; clone size: .; J gene: TRBJ2-3; CDR3 length: 17; V gene: TRBV7-2; CDR3 DNA: TGTGCCAGCAGCTTAGCGGGGACTGGCGGGGGATGGGATACGCAGTATTTT; CDR3 protein: CASSLAGTGGGWDTQYF
D gene: TRBD1; clone size: once; J gene: TRBJ2-7; CDR3 length: 15; V gene: TRBV7-9; CDR3 DNA: TGTGCCAGCAGCTTCGGACAGGGGGCGACGTACGAGCAGTACTTC; CDR3 protein: CASSFGQGATYEQYF
D gene: TRBD1; clone size: .; J gene: TRBJ1-6; CDR3 length: 14; V gene: TRBV18; CDR3 DNA: TGTGCCAGCTCATCCCGACAGGGAAATTCACCCCTCCACTTT; CDR3 protein: CASSSRQGNSPLHF
D gene: TRBD2; clone size: .; J gene: TRBJ2-1; CDR3 length: 16; V gene: TRBV13; CDR3 DNA: TGTGCCAGCAGCGTCGGACTAGCCAGCTCCTACAATGAGCAGTTCTTC; CDR3 protein: CASSVGLASSYNEQFF
D gene: .; clone size: .; J gene: TRBJ1-1; CDR3 length: 16; V gene: TRBV21-1; CDR3 DNA: TGTGCCAGCAGCAAAGCGACAGGGGGCAAGGGCACTGAAGCTTTCTTT; CDR3 protein: CASSKATGGKGTEAFF
D gene: TRBD1; clone size: .; J gene: TRBJ2-7; CDR3 length: 13; V gene: TRBV2; CDR3 DNA: TGTGCCAGCAGTGGCGGGACAGGGAAGGAGCAGTACTTC; CDR3 protein: CASSGGTGKEQYF
D gene: TRBD2; clone size: .; J gene: TRBJ2-1; CDR3 length: 15; V gene: TRBV4-3; CDR3 DNA: TGCGCCAGCAGCCAAGAGGGACTAGCGGCAAATGAGCAGTTCTTC; CDR3 protein: CASSQEGLAANEQFF
D gene: TRBD1; clone size: .; J gene: TRBJ1-2; CDR3 length: 12; V gene: TRBV7-9; CDR3 DNA: TGTGCCAGCAGCGACAGGGTCGGGGGCTACACCTTC; CDR3 protein: CASSDRVGGYTF
D gene: .; clone size: .; J gene: TRBJ1-1; CDR3 length: 15; V gene: TRBV5-1; CDR3 DNA: TGCGCCAGCAGCTTGGAAAGGGGATCGAACACTGAAGCTTTCTTT; CDR3 protein: CASSLERGSNTEAFF
D gene: .; clone size: .; J gene: TRBJ1-6; CDR3 length: 15; V gene: TRBV3-1/TRBV3-2; CDR3 DNA: TGTGCCAGCAGCTCGGGACGCTCCTATAATTCACCCCTCCACTTT; CDR3 protein: CASSSGRSYNSPLHF
D gene: .; clone size: .; J gene: TRBJ1-6; CDR3 length: 16; V gene: TRBV6-6; CDR3 DNA: TGTGCCAGCACCACAGGAGGGATTTCATTTAATTCACCCCTCCACTTT; CDR3 protein: CASTTGGISFNSPLHF
D gene: TRBD2; clone size: .; J gene: TRBJ2-7; CDR3 length: 14; V gene: TRBV13; CDR3 DNA: TGTGCCAGCAGCTCGAGACTAGCGGGGGACGAGCAGTACTTC; CDR3 protein: CASSSRLAGDEQYF
D gene: TRBD2; clone size: .; J gene: TRBJ2-1; CDR3 length: 17; V gene: TRBV30; CDR3 DNA: TGTGCCTGGAGTACCCTGAGGACTAGCGGGGGGGCCAATGAGCAGTTCTTC; CDR3 protein: CAWSTLRTSGGANEQFF
D gene: .; clone size: .; J gene: TRBJ2-3; CDR3 length: 12; V gene: TRBV7-9; CDR3 DNA: TGTGCCAGCAGCTCAGGCGAAATGACGCAGTATTTT; CDR3 protein: CASSSGEMTQYF
D gene: .; clone size: .; J gene: TRBJ1-1; CDR3 length: 13; V gene: TRBV7-2; CDR3 DNA: TGTGCCAGCAGCTTTATGGGGGTCACTGAAGCTTTCTTT; CDR3 protein: CASSFMGVTEAFF
D gene: .; clone size: .; J gene: TRBJ1-2; CDR3 length: 12; V gene: TRBV6-6; CDR3 DNA: TGTGCCAGCAGTTACCACGACCCCGGCTACACCTTC; CDR3 protein: CASSYHDPGYTF
D gene: .; clone size: once; J gene: TRBJ2-5; CDR3 length: 14; V gene: TRBV7-9; CDR3 DNA: TGTGCCAGCAGCTGGCCGGGACTCCAAGAGACCCAGTACTTC; CDR3 protein: CASSWPGLQETQYF
D gene: .; clone size: once; J gene: TRBJ2-7; CDR3 length: 14; V gene: TRBV2; CDR3 DNA: TGTGCCAGCAGTGGGACCTTAAGCTCCTACGAGCAGTACTTC; CDR3 protein: CASSGTLSSYEQYF
D gene: TRBD1; clone size: .; J gene: TRBJ1-6; CDR3 length: 15; V gene: TRBV5-6; CDR3 DNA: TGTGCCAGCAGCTTGGTCCGGGACAGTAATTCACCCCTCCACTTT; CDR3 protein: CASSLVRDSNSPLHF
D gene: .; clone size: .; J gene: TRBJ1-6; CDR3 length: 15; V gene: TRBV9; CDR3 DNA: TGTGCCAGCAGCTCATCCAGGGGTAGTAATTCACCCCTCCACTTT; CDR3 protein: CASSSSRGSNSPLHF
D gene: .; clone size: .; J gene: TRBJ1-3; CDR3 length: 16; V gene: TRBV13; CDR3 DNA: TGTGCCAGCAGACTTTTCGACAGTTTCTCTGGAAACACCATATATTTT; CDR3 protein: CASRLFDSFSGNTIYF
D gene: .; clone size: .; J gene: TRBJ1-6; CDR3 length: 16; V gene: TRBV18; CDR3 DNA: TGTGCCAGCTCACCAAGCGGGCGCCCTATAGGAGCACCCCTCCACTTT; CDR3 protein: CASSPSGRPIGAPLHF
D gene: TRBD1; clone size: .; J gene: TRBJ1-2; CDR3 length: 17; V gene: TRBV28; CDR3 DNA: TGTGCCAGCAGAAACCCTCCGGGACAGGGGGTTGACTATGGCTACACCTTC; CDR3 protein: CASRNPPGQGVDYGYTF
D gene: .; clone size: .; J gene: TRBJ2-7; CDR3 length: 15; V gene: TRBV27; CDR3 DNA: TGTGCCAGCAGCCAGGTCTTCTTAAGCTCCTACGAGCAGTACTTC; CDR3 protein: CASSQVFLSSYEQYF
D gene: TRBD1; clone size: .; J gene: TRBJ1-1; CDR3 length: 16; V gene: TRBV28; CDR3 DNA: TGTGCCAGCAGTTTCCTGGACAGGATCTTGAACACTGAAGCTTTCTTT; CDR3 protein: CASSFLDRILNTEAFF